A single sample gave rise to the 5 T cell receptor beta chains below, sequenced in a study of CD8 T cells in Susac syndrome. Reverse transcription of roughly 0.5 to 1 ug RNA used random hexamers. TCRdb processed the immunoSEQ multiplex PCR reads anew with MiXCR; each CDR3 protein has one entry. The table includes about 100,000 distinct CDR3 sequences, approximately 92% detected once. Sample: CD8+ T cells from PBMCs. These receptors originate from a human donor in good health.

The chain combines TRBV11-2 with TRBJ2-1; 7 nucleotides agree with TRBD2. This CDR3 is 15 amino acids long. Trimming cost V 1 base and J 4 bases; bases outside gene matches: 4. Germline CDR1 reads SGHAT; CDR2 reads FQNNGV. The CDR3 loop reads CASSLVTGGYNEQFF. In DNA, the CDR3 is TGTGCCAGCAGCTTAGTCACGGGGGGATACAATGAGCAGTTCTTC.

This clonotype was seen a few times. The V gene is TRBV12-3 or TRBV12-4, the J gene TRBJ2-7; 8 bases are a match to TRBD2. The CDR3 sequence is 14 residues long. With V trimmed by 5 bases and J by 2 bases, 5 bases remained unmatched. CDR3 amino acids: CASSTSGGPYEQYF. CDR3 in DNA: TGTGCCAGCAGTACCTCGGGGGGGCCCTACGAGCAGTACTTC.

The CDR3 nucleotides are TGCAGCGTTGGGGCAGGGGACACAGATACGCAGTATTTT. This translates into CSVGAGDTDTQYF. This chain joins TRBV29-1 and TRBJ2-3; D possibly corresponds to TRBD1 (6 bases). The germline V gene has CDR1 SQVTM and CDR2 ANQGSEA. Trimming removed 4 bases at V and 2 bases at J, with 10 bases between. The CDR3 length is 13 residues.

This clonotype has a single count. The chain joins TRBV6-1 to TRBJ2-1; 11 nucleotides agree with TRBD1. The trim removed 7 bases at V and 7 bases at J, leaving 3 bases unmatched. The CDR3 runs to 13 residues. CDR1 MNHNS and CDR2 SASEGT come from the germline V gene. The CDR3 DNA reads TGTGCCAGCATAGGGACAGGGGGAAATGAGCAGTTCTTC. Protein: CASIGTGGNEQFF.

This clonotype was recorded once. V is TRBV29-1 and J is TRBJ1-1; D possibly corresponds to TRBD1 (6 bases). Germline V gene sequence: CDR1 SQVTM, CDR2 ANQGSEA. V dropped 5 bases and J dropped 11 bases, with 12 bases sitting between them. The CDR3 sequence is 10 residues long. CDR3 region: CSVIRGKAFF. For the CDR3, the DNA is TGCAGCGTTATTAGGGGGAAGGCTTTCTTT.